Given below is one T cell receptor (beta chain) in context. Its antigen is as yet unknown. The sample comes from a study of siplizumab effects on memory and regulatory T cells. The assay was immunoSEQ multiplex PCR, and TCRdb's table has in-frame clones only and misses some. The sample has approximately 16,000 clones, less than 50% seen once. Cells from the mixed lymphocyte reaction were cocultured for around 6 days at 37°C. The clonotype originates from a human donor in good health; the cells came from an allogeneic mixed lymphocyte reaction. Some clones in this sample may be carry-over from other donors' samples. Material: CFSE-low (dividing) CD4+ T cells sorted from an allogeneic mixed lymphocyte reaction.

The CDR3 region is CASSPTDYEQYF. DNA of the CDR3: TGTGCCAGCAGCCCGACGGATTACGAGCAGTACTTC. The chain recombines TRBV7-9 with TRBJ2-7; unclear D gene. In germline, CDR1 is SEHNR, CDR2 FQNEAQ (reference sequence). This CDR3 comprises 12 residues. The V end lost 5 bases, the J end lost 4 bases, and 9 bases lay between the germline ends.